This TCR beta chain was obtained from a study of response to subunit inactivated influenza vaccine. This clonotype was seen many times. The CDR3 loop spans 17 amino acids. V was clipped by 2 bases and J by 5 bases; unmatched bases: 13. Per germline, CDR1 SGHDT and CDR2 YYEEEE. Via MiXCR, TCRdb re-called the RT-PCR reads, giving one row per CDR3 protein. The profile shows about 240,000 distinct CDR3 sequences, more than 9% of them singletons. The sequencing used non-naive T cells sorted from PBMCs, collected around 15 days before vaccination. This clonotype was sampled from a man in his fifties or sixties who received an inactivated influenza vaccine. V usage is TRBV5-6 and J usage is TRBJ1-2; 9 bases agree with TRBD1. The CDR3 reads CASSLAGTGFGSYGYTF. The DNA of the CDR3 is TGTGCCAGCAGCTTAGCCGGGACAGGGTTTGGATCATATGGCTACACCTTC.